This T cell receptor (beta chain) stems from a study of cytomegalovirus exposure and HLA in healthy donors. Details on this clone: Its antigen is undetermined.

PCR was performed using 60 Vbeta and 13 Jbeta primers. This table comes from immunoSEQ multiplex PCR, and its TCRdb copy is limited to in-frame clones, with some not included. The sample lists about 170,000 clones; 75% to 80% were seen once. Trimming stripped 5 bases from V and 12 bases from J, with 23 bases between. Germline V gives CDR1 SGHAT, CDR2 FQNNGV. The CDR3 consists of 14 residues. Findings and caveats of the study: Association of a missense DCLRE1C variant with TCR beta V- and J-gene trimming was reported in a later analysis. Roughly uniform sequencing depth across donors was assumed, possibly incorrectly.

This sequence was found in a woman aged 45 to 65 in good health and CMV-seropositive. Sequencing was done on a sample of PBMCs. The chain recombines TRBV11-2 with TRBJ2-7; TRBD1 might be the D (6 bases). Written as DNA, the CDR3 is TGTGCCAGCAGCACCCCCAGGGACATCGGCGGCGTGTACTTC. Protein sequence: CASSTPRDIGGVYF.